Listed below are T cell receptor beta chains from one sample, sequenced in a study of shared clonotypes between healthy human individuals. TCRdb keeps only in-frame clones here, not all; method: immunoSEQ multiplex PCR. The sample lists some 200,000 clones; about 65% were seen once. The sequencing input was memory CD4+ T cells sorted from blood. These receptors were obtained from a man between 25 and 39 years old in good health. Each CDR3 is given with its conserved first and last residue. The order of the fields is clone size, D gene, J gene, V gene, CDR3 DNA, CDR3 protein. The D gene is left open where the match is weak. Clone size is shown for a subset of rows, as once, few, many or a class of expanded clone.

-	-	TRBJ1-1	TRBV5-1	TGCGCCAGCAGCTATAGGACAGAAGCATACACTGAAGCTTTCTTT	CASSYRTEAYTEAFF
few	-	TRBJ2-5	TRBV6-1	TGTGCCACATCCCGAGAGACCCAGTACTTC	CATSRETQYF
-	-	TRBJ2-1	TRBV4-1	TGCGCCAGCAGCCAAGATCGGGAGTATGACAATGAGCAGTTCTTC	CASSQDREYDNEQFF
-	-	TRBJ2-7	TRBV15	TGTGCCACCAGCAGGCTAGCAGACACAGGCTCTCAATACGAGCAGTACTTC	CATSRLADTGSQYEQYF
few	-	TRBJ2-7	TRBV5-5	TGTGCCAGCAGCTTGGACTTGGAGGACGAGCAGTACTTC	CASSLDLEDEQYF
few	TRBD1	TRBJ1-1	TRBV5-1	TGCGCCAGCAGCTCCCAGACAGGGGCGGCTGAAGCTTTCTTT	CASSSQTGAAEAFF
-	-	TRBJ2-1	TRBV7-2	TGTGCCAGCAGCTTAAGGCTCCAGGGGTGGTTTAATGAGCAGTTCTTC	CASSLRLQGWFNEQFF
-	TRBD2	TRBJ2-2	TRBV29-1	TGCAGCGTTGAGCTAGCGGGCGGAACCGGGGAGCTGTTTTTT	CSVELAGGTGELFF
-	TRBD2	TRBJ2-5	TRBV5-5	TGTGCCAGCAGCTTGGGGGACTCGGGGGGCCAAGAGACCCAGTACTTC	CASSLGDSGGQETQYF
few	-	TRBJ1-2	TRBV10-2	TGCGCCAGCAGTGAGTGGGGAGGAACGTATGGCTACACCTTC	CASSEWGGTYGYTF
-	-	TRBJ1-1	TRBV28	TGTGCCAGCAGTTCACCCGCGGACAAATTCGCCCTTTTT	CASSSPADKFALF
once	TRBD1	TRBJ1-1	TRBV28	TGTGCCAGCGGGACAGGGGCCTTGAACACTGAAGCTTTCTTT	CASGTGALNTEAFF
-	-	TRBJ2-2	TRBV18	TGTGCCAGCTCACCACCCGGGGCCGGGGAGCTGTTTTTT	CASSPPGAGELFF
few	-	TRBJ2-3	TRBV11-2	TGTGCCAGCAGCTTTCGGGGATTCAGCACAGATACGCAGTATTTT	CASSFRGFSTDTQYF
-	-	TRBJ2-7	TRBV5-1	TGCGCCAGCAGCTTGGGGCGTGACTACGAGCAGTACTTC	CASSLGRDYEQYF
-	-	TRBJ1-1	TRBV5-6	TGTGCCAGCAGCTTGGTGTCGGGGTCGGGCACTGAAGCTTTCTTT	CASSLVSGSGTEAFF
-	TRBD1	TRBJ2-3	TRBV5-1	TGCGCCAGCACCGGACAGGGCACAGATACGCAGTATTTT	CASTGQGTDTQYF
-	TRBD2	TRBJ2-1	TRBV28	TGTGCCAGCAGTAAAGGACTAGCGGGAGGGGGTAGAGGCAATGAGCAGTTCTTC	CASSKGLAGGGRGNEQFF
-	-	TRBJ1-2	TRBV28	TGTGCCAGCAGTTTGGGAGGGTCTTATGGCTACACCTTC	CASSLGGSYGYTF
once	-	TRBJ2-1	TRBV27	TGTGCCAGCAGTTTCCGGGGTAAGCGGATAACCTACAATGAGCAGTTCTTC	CASSFRGKRITYNEQFF
-	TRBD1	TRBJ1-4	TRBV5-4	TGTGCCAGCAGCTCCACCGGGACAGGGTATGAAAAACTGTTTTTT	CASSSTGTGYEKLFF
-	-	TRBJ2-1	TRBV5-1	TGCGCCAGCAGCTCCAAGACAGACCCGGGCGATGAGCAGTTCTTC	CASSSKTDPGDEQFF
few	TRBD2	TRBJ2-7	TRBV5-1	TGCGCCAGCAGAGGTACTAGCGGAAACTACGAGCAGTACTTC	CASRGTSGNYEQYF
few	-	TRBJ2-2	TRBV28	TGTGCGACACTCGGGACTAACACCGGGGAGCTGTTTTTT	CATLGTNTGELFF
-	-	TRBJ2-5	TRBV7-9	TGTGCCAGCAGCCGCCAGGGATGGGAGGAGACCCAGTACTTC	CASSRQGWEETQYF
few	-	TRBJ2-7	TRBV9	TGTGCCAGCAGCGTAGGATCCGCGAGCTCCTACGAGCAGTACTTC	CASSVGSASSYEQYF
few	TRBD2	TRBJ2-2	TRBV15	TGTGCCACCAGCAGGGGGGGACTAGCGGGATGGACCGGGGAGCTGTTTTTT	CATSRGGLAGWTGELFF
-	-	TRBJ1-4	TRBV10-2	TGCGCCAGTACGCCGGGACGGGATGAAAAACTGTTTTTT	CASTPGRDEKLFF
-	-	TRBJ2-7	TRBV7-2	TGTGCCAGCAGCTTAGGGGCAGATCTGTACGAGCAGTACTTC	CASSLGADLYEQYF
many	TRBD2	TRBJ2-7	TRBV7-8	TGTGCCAGCAGCTCCCGGGGGGGGACACTTGGCTACGAGCAGTACTTC	CASSSRGGTLGYEQYF
medium-sized	-	TRBJ2-6	TRBV16	TGTGCCAGCAGTCCCGGCTCTGGGGCCAACGTCCTGACTTTC	CASSPGSGANVLTF
few	TRBD2	TRBJ2-1	TRBV11-2	TGTGCCAGCAGCTTTCGACTAGCGGGATCGGCTGAGCAGTTCTTC	CASSFRLAGSAEQFF
few	TRBD1	TRBJ2-5	TRBV7-9	TGTGCCAGCAGCTTAGGGGACAGGGTGATTTTTCAAGAGACCCAGTACTTC	CASSLGDRVIFQETQYF
once	TRBD2	TRBJ2-5	TRBV29-1	TGCAGCGTTGAAGATCGGCTAGCGGGAGTATTCGGAGAGACCCAGTACTTC	CSVEDRLAGVFGETQYF
-	-	TRBJ2-5	TRBV4-2	TGTGCCAGCAGCCAAGTGGGAACAATTGAGACCCAGTACTTC	CASSQVGTIETQYF
-	TRBD1	TRBJ2-1	TRBV15	TGTGCCACCAGCAGAGTCTGGGGACAGGGGAATGAGCAGTTCTTC	CATSRVWGQGNEQFF
-	-	TRBJ2-5	TRBV18	TGTGCCAGCTCACCCACCAAAGAGACCCAGTACTTC	CASSPTKETQYF